These 8 T cell receptor beta chains were all obtained from the same sample, sequenced in a study of T-cell reconstitution after alpha-beta-depleted transplantation in children. Researchers prepared the TCRbeta library using unique molecular identifiers, the study reports. TCRdb redid the calling of the PCR reads with MiXCR, one entry per CDR3 protein. The sample has over 200,000 distinct CDR3 sequences, 8.5% to 10% seen once. The material was PBMCs from the stem cell graft donor, obtained from the stem cell graft. Receptors were obtained from a human donor who donated a stem cell graft to a child with acute lymphoblastic leukemia.

This clonotype has more than one count but fewer than ten. The chain has TRBV9 and TRBJ2-3; 9 positions match TRBD2. Germline CDR1 and CDR2: SGDLS and YYNGEE. The CDR3 covers 16 residues. With V trimmed by 2 bases and J by 3 bases, 7 bases remained unmatched. CDR3 coding DNA: TGTGCCAGCAGCGTTGTGGCGGGGGGGCCTACAGATACGCAGTATTTT. It encodes CASSVVAGGPTDTQYF.

The J gene is TRBJ1-2, the V gene TRBV12-1; the table's D call, TRBD1, has no DNA check behind it. TRBV12-1 represents a pseudogene. There are 17 residues in the CDR3. The CDR3 DNA reads as TGTGCCAGCAGCTGGAGAAGGGGCCCCACCTTTAACTATGGCTACACCTTC. This codes for CASSWRRGPTFNYGYTF.

This clonotype was seen only a few times. The chain carries TRBV11-1 and TRBJ2-6; perhaps D is TRBD1 or TRBD2 (5 bases each). This CDR3 is built from 16 residues. The V gene's germline CDR1 is SGHAT and CDR2 FQDESV (reference sequence). Trimming cost V 3 bases and J 3 bases, with 12 bases left between them. This CDR3 reads CASSFWDLSGANVLTF. In DNA, the CDR3 is TGTGCCAGCAGCTTCTGGGACCTAAGTGGGGCCAACGTCCTGACTTTC.

In its sample, this clonotype was seen a few times. The chain is built from TRBV5-1 and TRBJ2-2; no clear D. Trimming pared 0 bases from V and 5 bases from J, leaving 11 bases between. CDR3 length: 15 amino acids. Germline V gene lookup returns CDR1 SGHRS and CDR2 YFSETQ. CDR3 DNA sequence: TGCGCCAGCAGCTTGGTGGGGAAATGGACCGGGGAGCTGTTTTTT. Protein product: CASSLVGKWTGELFF. The whole variable domain, remainder taken from reference TRBV5-1 and TRBJ2-2, is KAGVTQTPRYLIKTRGQQVTLSCSPISGHRSVSWYQQTPGQGLQFLFEYFSETQRNKGNFPGRFSGRQFSNSRSEMNVSTLELGDSALYLCASSLVGKWTGELFFGEGSRLTVL.

This clonotype has just a few counts. V usage is TRBV6-5 and J usage is TRBJ1-2; 8 bases align to TRBD1. The V segment lost 1 base and the J segment 6 bases; nucleotides outside the gene matches: 7. Germline V lookup: CDR1 MNHEY, CDR2 SVGAGI. CDR3 length equals 15 residues. The CDR3 bases are TGTGCCAGCAGTTACTTGGACAGGGAGGACGATGGCTACACCTTC. It is translated as CASSYLDREDDGYTF.

The chain carries TRBV30 and TRBJ1-1; 7 bases are a match to TRBD1. Unmatched junction bases numbered 6, after V lost 0 bases and J lost 8 bases. The CDR3 is 13 residues long. The germline V gene encodes CDR1 GTSNPN and CDR2 SVGIG (reference sequence). The chain's CDR3 is CAWSVLAGGEAFF. CDR3 bases: TGTGCCTGGAGTGTCCTGGCAGGGGGGGAAGCTTTCTTT.

This clonotype showed up many times. The rearrangement uses TRBV10-2 and TRBJ2-2; D is undetermined. Trimming pared 2 bases from V and 5 bases from J, leaving 6 bases between. CDR1 and CDR2 (germline): WSHSY, SAAADI. CDR3 length: 13 amino acids. The CDR3 spells CASSEMGTGELFF. CDR3 DNA sequence: TGCGCCAGCAGTGAGATGGGTACCGGGGAGCTGTTTTTT.

This clonotype was detected a few times. CDR3 nucleotides: TGTGCCAGCGTGCGGGGGAATTCCTACGAGCAGTACTTC. Residues: CASVRGNSYEQYF. The chain combines TRBV13 with TRBJ2-7; 7 positions agree with TRBD2. This CDR3 spans 13 amino acids. The trim removed 8 bases at V and 1 base at J, leaving 5 bases unmatched. CDR1 and CDR2 (germline): PRHDT, FYEKMQ (reference sequence).